Reported below is one T cell receptor (beta chain). Antigen specificity is unknown. The CDR3 extends over 16 amino acids. CDR1 and CDR2 from the germline V gene are MNHEY and SVGAGI. Trimming at V came to 0 bases and at J to 7 bases, leaving 8 bases not matched to a gene. The data derive from a study of cytomegalovirus exposure and HLA in healthy donors. On the study more broadly: HLA-typed donors were the source of some 80 million unique TCRs, which an early data release held.

Whole-study findings and limits: Overall, about 160 TCR beta chains were annotated as cytomegalovirus-associated. TCR beta V- and J-gene trimming was later associated with a missense DCLRE1C variant. According to an earlier analysis, most TCR beta V segments yielded productive rearrangements about 87% or about 30% of the time.

The study ran its PCR with 60 Vbeta and 13 Jbeta primers. Profiled with immunoSEQ multiplex PCR; TCRdb holds only in-frame clones, not every one. The profile shows some 89,000 clones, around 85% of them singletons. V usage is TRBV6-5 and J usage is TRBJ2-2; 7 nucleotides match TRBD2. This TCR was recovered from a man aged 35 to 55 in good health and CMV-seropositive. Material: PBMCs. Here the CDR3 DNA reads TGTGCCAGCAGTTACTCGAATGAAGGGAGGGGCGGGGAGCTGTTTTTT. Its translation is CASSYSNEGRGGELFF.